This T cell receptor beta chain emerged from a study of CD39 and CD103 CD8 tumor-infiltrating T cells. Trimming left V 5 bases short and J 1 base short, with 12 bases between. Germline values: CDR1 SGHRS, CDR2 YFSETQ. CDR3 length: 14 residues. This clone was seen more than once but under ten times. Assay: immunoSEQ multiplex PCR; the TCRdb copy retains only in-frame clones and omits some. The sample lists about 3,400 clones, over 55% occurring once. The V and J genes are TRBV5-1 and TRBJ1-1, with D hard to call. The receptor was derived from a human donor with head and neck squamous cell carcinoma. The specimen was CD39- CD103- CD8+ T cells sorted from the tumor. Stated subset: CD103-CD39- double-negative CD45RA- CD8 T cells. CDR3 DNA sequence: TGCGCCAGCAGGGATTCCCAGAGGAACACTGAAGCTTTCTTT. This encodes CASRDSQRNTEAFF.